A selection of T cell receptor beta chains follows, all from one sample in a study of shared clonotypes between healthy human individuals. This table comes from immunoSEQ multiplex PCR, and its TCRdb copy is limited to in-frame clones, with some not included. The sample holds about 1,500,000 clones, approximately 96% seen once. The sequenced sample consisted of naive CD4+ T cells sorted from blood. The source is a young man in good health. Each CDR3 is given without its conserved first and last residue.

j_call: TRBJ2-5; v_call: TRBV5-1; cdr3_aa: ASSLRREETQY
j_call: TRBJ2-1; v_call: TRBV5-1; cdr3_aa: ASSYNGVSNNEQF
j_call: TRBJ2-1; v_call: TRBV23-1; cdr3_aa: ASSPGTFRPYNEQF
j_call: TRBJ1-2; v_call: TRBV6-5; cdr3_aa: ASTRDRNYGYT
j_call: TRBJ2-7; v_call: TRBV18; cdr3_aa: ASSSLQQGSYEQY
j_call: -; v_call: TRBV7-9; cdr3_aa: ASSWGTGVYEQY
j_call: TRBJ2-7; v_call: TRBV6-6; cdr3_aa: ASRYGGLHRYEQY
j_call: TRBJ2-5; v_call: TRBV19; cdr3_aa: ASSIMRKMGQETQY
j_call: TRBJ2-2; v_call: TRBV18; cdr3_aa: ASSPKAGETGELF
j_call: TRBJ1-1; v_call: TRBV29-1; cdr3_aa: SVLSDRGSAEAF
j_call: TRBJ2-5; v_call: TRBV10-1; cdr3_aa: ASSAEYQETQY
j_call: TRBJ2-2; v_call: TRBV27; cdr3_aa: ASRTAGAGELF
j_call: TRBJ2-1; v_call: TRBV5-1; cdr3_aa: ASSFVLEASDNEQF
j_call: TRBJ2-7; v_call: TRBV29-1; cdr3_aa: SVEKGWGGEQY
j_call: TRBJ2-2; v_call: TRBV4-1; cdr3_aa: ASSQVWGATNTGELF
j_call: TRBJ1-2; v_call: TRBV18; cdr3_aa: ASSHDSDYGYT
j_call: TRBJ1-3; v_call: TRBV30; cdr3_aa: AWSRDSGNTIY
j_call: TRBJ1-4; v_call: TRBV10-2; cdr3_aa: ASSDPGGEKLF
j_call: TRBJ1-1; v_call: TRBV5-1; cdr3_aa: ASSYESTGFEAF
j_call: TRBJ1-2; v_call: TRBV7-2; cdr3_aa: ASSLEAVGGAGGYT
j_call: TRBJ1-1; v_call: TRBV28; cdr3_aa: ASVHSSDNTEAF
j_call: TRBJ2-3; v_call: TRBV29-1; cdr3_aa: SAIKGGGVTDTQY
j_call: TRBJ2-3; v_call: TRBV9; cdr3_aa: ASSPRGTSTQY
j_call: TRBJ2-2; v_call: TRBV5-1; cdr3_aa: ASSLAGSPPGELF
j_call: TRBJ2-4; v_call: TRBV5-6; cdr3_aa: ASSLVAPKNIQY
j_call: TRBJ1-1; v_call: TRBV5-1; cdr3_aa: ASSRDPNTEAF
j_call: TRBJ2-3; v_call: TRBV7-2; cdr3_aa: ASSQPRWNTQY
j_call: TRBJ2-7; v_call: TRBV28; cdr3_aa: ASSGLFEQY
j_call: TRBJ2-6; v_call: TRBV18; cdr3_aa: ASSPVPISSGANVLT
j_call: TRBJ2-7; v_call: TRBV15; cdr3_aa: ATTPGLTYEQY
j_call: TRBJ2-5; v_call: TRBV6-1; cdr3_aa: ASSALETQY
j_call: TRBJ2-7; v_call: TRBV7-6; cdr3_aa: ASSPLGEGPSYEQY
j_call: TRBJ1-4; v_call: TRBV2; cdr3_aa: ASGGGAGEKLF
j_call: TRBJ2-7; v_call: TRBV5-1; cdr3_aa: ASSLVQGLYEQY
j_call: TRBJ2-7; v_call: TRBV5-5; cdr3_aa: ASSHSIAGDEQY
j_call: TRBJ2-5; v_call: TRBV6-6; cdr3_aa: ASSYAETQY
j_call: TRBJ2-4; v_call: TRBV4-1; cdr3_aa: ASSQVGGKNIQY